The T cell receptor (beta chain) described here comes from a study of blood T cell repertoires in COVID-19. Study-wide background: From T cells, B-cell-depleted T cells, or PBMCs came the material, which was cDNA or gDNA.

The V gene lost 3 bases and the J gene lost 5 bases, with 7 bases spanning the gap. The CDR3 sequence is 12 residues long. Per germline, CDR1 ENHRY and CDR2 SYGVKD. Repertoires were generated with immunoSEQ multiplex PCR, while TCRdb's copy carries only in-frame clones and drops some. The repertoire holds 81,000 or so clones, with roughly four fifths as singletons. The specimen sequenced was peripheral blood. This chain connects TRBV10-3 to TRBJ1-1; D gene ambiguous. The source of this sequence is a human donor in a cohort sampled during active COVID-19. The CDR3 coding sequence is TGTGCCATCAGTGAACCCGGGACTGAAGCTTTCTTT. It specifies CAISEPGTEAFF.